Shown below are 19 T cell receptor beta chains from a single sample sequenced in a study of beta chain features in type 1 diabetes. Expressed TCRB transcripts were sequenced after all isolated RNA was converted to cDNA. The table came from immunoSEQ multiplex PCR; TCRdb's copy has only in-frame clones and leaves some out. Here the sample spans about 900,000 clones, 15% to 20% being singletons. The specimen was naive CD4+ T cells from blood. These receptors came from a woman aged 18-29 years in good health.

This clone has more than one count but fewer than ten. The chain combines TRBV28 with TRBJ2-1; D might be TRBD1 or TRBD2, each matching 5 bases. In germline, CDR1 is MDHEN, CDR2 SYDVKM. The CDR3 is 15 residues long. With 6 bases removed from V and 1 base from J, the gap between germline ends came to 13 bases. The CDR3 sequence: CASREPGRSYNEQFF. The CDR3 DNA sequence: TGTGCCAGCAGAGAACCGGGACGGTCCTACAATGAGCAGTTCTTC.

J is TRBJ1-1 and V is TRBV11-2; TRBD1 might be the D (6 bases). The ends were cut back, 6 bases at V and 2 bases at J, with 13 bases in the middle. CDR1 and CDR2 from the germline V gene are SGHAT and FQNNGV. This CDR3 spans 14 amino acids. CDR3 DNA sequence: TGTGCCAGCAGAAGAGGGACACCTAACACTGAAGCTTTCTTT. Amino acid sequence: CASRRGTPNTEAFF.

In DNA form, the CDR3 reads TGTGCCAGCAGCTTGTCCCGCCTCCGGGACAGGGGGTTCCACGAGCAGTACTTC. It encodes CASSLSRLRDRGFHEQYF. The gene calls are TRBV5-5 and TRBJ2-7; 11 nucleotides line up with TRBD1. The CDR3 loop spans 18 amino acids. V shed 1 base and J 5 bases; nucleotides not matched to a gene: 14. Germline CDR1 SGHKS, CDR2 YYEKEE (reference sequence).

This clone appeared a few times. This sequence joins TRBV19 and TRBJ2-2; 8 bases are shared with TRBD2. This CDR3 is 13 amino acids long. Germline assignment: CDR1 LNHDA and CDR2 SQIVND (reference sequence). Written as DNA, the CDR3 is TGTGCAACTAGCGGACGCGACACCGGGGAGCTGTTTTTT. It encodes CATSGRDTGELFF.

This clone has a handful of counts. V is TRBV29-1 and J is TRBJ2-5; D might be TRBD2 (7 bases). The J call could be wrong; TRBJ2-7 is a better fit for the DNA end. CDR1 and CDR2 (germline): SQVTM, ANQGSEA. The CDR3 is 13 amino acids. This chain's CDR3 is CSVEKGGKYEQYF. The CDR3 nucleotides read TGCAGCGTTGAAAAGGGGGGGAAATACGAGCAGTACTTC.

The rearrangement joins TRBV6-7 to TRBJ2-2; no definite D call. TRBV6-7 belongs to the ORF category, with a function that is uncertain. The CDR3 length is 13 residues. Deletions cut 2 bases from V and 6 bases from J, with 7 bases between. CDR3 bases: TGTGCCAGCAGTTACGCAGAGTCCGGGGAGCTGTTTTTT. This codes for CASSYAESGELFF.

V is TRBV28 and J is TRBJ2-1; tentatively, D is TRBD2 (6 bases). Germline V gives CDR1 MDHEN, CDR2 SYDVKM. V was trimmed by 4 bases and J by 4 bases, leaving 14 bases between them. The CDR3 sequence is 15 residues long. The CDR3 DNA sequence: TGTGCCAGCAGTTGGGACCCGGGGAGGTACAATGAGCAGTTCTTC. Its translation is CASSWDPGRYNEQFF. Full variable domain (rest looked up from reference TRBV28 and TRBJ2-1): DVKVTQSSRYLVKRTGEKVFLECVQDMDHENMFWYRQDPGLGLRLIYFSYDVKMKEKGDIPEGYSVSREKKERFSLILESASTNQTSMYLCASSWDPGRYNEQFFGPGTRLTVL.

V is TRBV19 and J is TRBJ1-5; weak D call: TRBD1 (5 bases). CDR1 is LNHDA and CDR2 is SQIVND in the germline V gene (reference sequence). CDR3 length: 15 residues. Trimming took 4 bases from V and 3 from J, leaving 13 bases between them. CDR3 in DNA: TGTGCCAGTAGTAAGAACAGGATGAACAATCAGCCCCAGCATTTT. The encoded protein is CASSKNRMNNQPQHF.

The chain joins TRBV6-5 to TRBJ2-7; D gene ambiguous. Looked up from germline, CDR1 is MNHEY and CDR2 is SVGAGI. The CDR3 is made up of 15 amino acids. Trimming took 0 bases from V and 5 from J, leaving 14 bases between them. CDR3 nucleotide sequence: TGTGCCAGCAGTTACTCCTCGAGTCGACGCGACGAGCAGTACTTC. Protein: CASSYSSSRRDEQYF.

Only a few counts were recorded for this clone. V usage is TRBV20-1 and J usage is TRBJ1-1; D gene uncertain. Per germline, CDR1 DFQATT and CDR2 SNEGSKA (reference sequence). The CDR3 extends over 11 amino acids. Trimming stripped 6 bases from V and 6 bases from J, with 11 bases between. The chain's CDR3 is CSARAVAEAFF. DNA of the CDR3: TGCAGTGCGAGGGCCGTCGCTGAAGCTTTCTTT.

This sequence joins TRBV28 and TRBJ1-4, with 7 bases lining up with TRBD1. J lost 0 bases, V lost 2 bases, and 0 bases had no gene match. CDR1 MDHEN and CDR2 SYDVKM come from the germline V gene. CDR3 size: 15 residues. CDR3 DNA: TGTGCCAGCAGTTTAGGACAGGCAACTAATGAAAAACTGTTTTTT. Its translation: CASSLGQATNEKLFF.

There are a few counts of this clone. J is TRBJ2-7 and V is TRBV6-5; TRBD2 matches 12 bases. The CDR3 has 14 residues. Germline V lookup: CDR1 MNHEY, CDR2 SVGAGI. The J segment lost 6 bases and the V segment lost 5 bases, leaving 5 bases of the junction unmatched. CDR3 DNA: TGTGCCAGCAGTCCGGGACTAGCGGGTTTCGAGCAGTACTTC. It encodes CASSPGLAGFEQYF.

In the case of this clone: Other DNA sequences in the same sample also yield this CDR3. This chain uses TRBV7-2 with TRBJ2-3; maybe TRBD2 (5 bases). From germline, CDR1 is SGHTA and CDR2 FQGNSA. V shed 4 bases and J shed 3 bases, with 8 bases lying between them. The CDR3 runs to 13 residues. The DNA for the CDR3 is TGTGCCAGCAGCTCCCCGGGGACAGATACGCAGTATTTT. Translating gives CASSSPGTDTQYF.

The gene calls are TRBV28 and TRBJ2-3; D might be TRBD1 (5 bases). Germline assignment: CDR1 MDHEN and CDR2 SYDVKM. V dropped 5 bases and J dropped 2 bases, with 14 bases sitting between them. This CDR3 contains 15 residues. As DNA, the CDR3 is TGTGCCAGCAGTCCCCCCCAGGGCCTCACAGATACGCAGTATTTT. Protein: CASSPPQGLTDTQYF.

The gene calls are TRBV6-5 and TRBJ2-1, with 8 bases matching TRBD2. The germline V gene has CDR1 MNHEY and CDR2 SVGAGI. CDR3 size: 16 residues. The V gene end was trimmed by 1 base and the J gene end by 7 bases; junction bases not matched to a gene: 9. The CDR3 sequence is CASSYYHSGMGNEQFF. The CDR3 DNA is TGTGCCAGCAGTTACTATCATAGCGGGATGGGGAATGAGCAGTTCTTC.

The table lists this clone with a few counts. The V call is TRBV6-5, the J call TRBJ1-5; D uncertain. With 5 bases removed from V and 2 bases from J, the gap between germline ends came to 10 bases. CDR1 and CDR2 (germline): MNHEY, SVGAGI. The CDR3 has 14 amino acids. CDR3 amino acids: CASSQVYGNQPQHF. Here the CDR3 DNA reads TGTGCCAGCAGTCAAGTATATGGCAATCAGCCCCAGCATTTT.

The chain is built from TRBV19 and TRBJ1-3; tentative D call: TRBD1 (6 bases). V shed 5 bases and J shed 0 bases, with 17 bases lying between them. The CDR3 length is 17 residues. Germline CDR1 reads LNHDA; CDR2 reads SQIVND (reference sequence). The CDR3 bases are TGTGCCAGTAGTCCTGACAGGCTCAGACGCTCTGGAAACACCATATATTTT. This translates into CASSPDRLRRSGNTIYF.

This clone was seen a handful of times. The chain is built from TRBV7-2 and TRBJ2-4; D uncertain. This CDR3 contains 17 residues. Germline V CDR1 and CDR2: SGHTA, FQGNSA. V was pared by 3 bases and J by 0 bases, with 15 bases between. The DNA of the CDR3 is TGTGCCAGCAGCTTGGTAGCAAACGAAATAGCCAAAAACATTCAGTACTTC. Its translation: CASSLVANEIAKNIQYF.

The chain has TRBV7-9 and TRBJ1-4; 9 nucleotides match TRBD1. CDR1 is SEHNR, CDR2 FQNEAQ, per germline (reference sequence). This CDR3 comprises 17 residues. With V trimmed by 5 bases and J by 4 bases, 11 bases remained unmatched. The CDR3, as DNA: TGTGCCAGCAGCCGACCTCCCGGGACAGGGATTAATGAAAAACTGTTTTTT. Translating it yields CASSRPPGTGINEKLFF.